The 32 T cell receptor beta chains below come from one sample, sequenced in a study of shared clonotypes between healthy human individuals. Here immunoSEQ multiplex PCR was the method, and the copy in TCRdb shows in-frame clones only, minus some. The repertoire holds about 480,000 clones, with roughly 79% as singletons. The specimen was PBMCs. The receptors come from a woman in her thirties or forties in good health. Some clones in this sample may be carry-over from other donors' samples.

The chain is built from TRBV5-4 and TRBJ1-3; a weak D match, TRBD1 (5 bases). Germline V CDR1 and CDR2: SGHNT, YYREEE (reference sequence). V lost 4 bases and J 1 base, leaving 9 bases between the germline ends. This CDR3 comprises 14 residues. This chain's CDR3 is CASSRQGSGNTIYF. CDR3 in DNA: TGTGCCAGCAGCCGCCAGGGTTCTGGAAACACCATATATTTT.

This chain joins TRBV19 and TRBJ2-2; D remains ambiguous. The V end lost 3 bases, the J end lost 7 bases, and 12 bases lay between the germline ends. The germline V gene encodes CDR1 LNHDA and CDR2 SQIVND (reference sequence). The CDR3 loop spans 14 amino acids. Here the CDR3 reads CASSIAAYHGELFF. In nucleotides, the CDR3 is TGTGCCAGTAGTATCGCAGCCTACCACGGGGAGCTGTTTTTT.

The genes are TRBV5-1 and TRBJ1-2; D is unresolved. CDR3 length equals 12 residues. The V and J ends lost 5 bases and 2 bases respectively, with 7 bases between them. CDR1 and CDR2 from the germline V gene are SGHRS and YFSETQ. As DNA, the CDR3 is TGCGCCAGCAGGAGGGAGAACTATGGCTACACCTTC. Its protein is CASRRENYGYTF.

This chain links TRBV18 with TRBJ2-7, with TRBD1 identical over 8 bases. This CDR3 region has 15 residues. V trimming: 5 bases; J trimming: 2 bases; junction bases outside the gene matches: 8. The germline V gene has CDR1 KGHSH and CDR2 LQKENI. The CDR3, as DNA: TGTGCCAGCTCAGACCGGGACAGGCTTACCTACGAGCAGTACTTC. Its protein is CASSDRDRLTYEQYF.

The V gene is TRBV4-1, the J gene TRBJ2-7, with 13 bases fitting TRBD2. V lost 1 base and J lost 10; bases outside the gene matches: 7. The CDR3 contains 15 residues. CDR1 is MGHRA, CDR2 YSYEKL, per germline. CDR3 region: CASSQGGTSGIGQYF. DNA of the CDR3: TGCGCCAGCAGCCAAGGGGGGACTAGCGGGATAGGTCAGTACTTC.

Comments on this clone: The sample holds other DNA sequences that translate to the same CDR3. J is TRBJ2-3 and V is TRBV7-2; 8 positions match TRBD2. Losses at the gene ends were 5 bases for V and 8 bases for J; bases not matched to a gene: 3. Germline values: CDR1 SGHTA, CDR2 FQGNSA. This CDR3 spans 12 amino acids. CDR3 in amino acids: CASSLAGGTQYF. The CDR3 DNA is TGTGCCAGCAGCCTGGCGGGGGGTACGCAGTATTTT. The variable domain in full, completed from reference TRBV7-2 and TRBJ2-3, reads GAGVSQSPSNKVTEKGKDVELRCDPISGHTALYWYRQSLGQGLEFLIYFQGNSAPDKSGLPSDRFSAERTGGSVSTLTIQRTQQEDSAVYLCASSLAGGTQYFGPGTRLTVL.

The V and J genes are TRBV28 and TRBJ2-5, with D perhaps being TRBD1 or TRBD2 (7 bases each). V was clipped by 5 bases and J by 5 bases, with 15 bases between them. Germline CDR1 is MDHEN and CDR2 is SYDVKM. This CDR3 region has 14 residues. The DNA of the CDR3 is TGTGCCAGCAGTCTCCCGCAGGGGGGGGAGACCCAGTACTTC. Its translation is CASSLPQGGETQYF.

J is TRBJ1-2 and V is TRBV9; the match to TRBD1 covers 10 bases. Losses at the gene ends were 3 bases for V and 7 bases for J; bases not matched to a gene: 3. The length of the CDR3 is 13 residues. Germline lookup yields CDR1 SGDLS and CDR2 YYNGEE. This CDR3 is CASSDRDRGGYTF. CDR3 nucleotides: TGTGCCAGCAGCGACCGGGACAGGGGTGGCTACACCTTC. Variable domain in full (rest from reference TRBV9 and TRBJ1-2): DSGVTQTPKHLITATGQRVTLRCSPRSGDLSVYWYQQSLDQGLQFLIQYYNGEERAKGNILERFSAQQFPDLHSELNLSSLELGDSALYFCASSDRDRGGYTFGSGTRLTVV.

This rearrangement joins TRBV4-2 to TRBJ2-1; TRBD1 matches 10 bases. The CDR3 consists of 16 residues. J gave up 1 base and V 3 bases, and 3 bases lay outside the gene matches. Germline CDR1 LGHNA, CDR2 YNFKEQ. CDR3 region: CASSHWTGGSYNEQFF. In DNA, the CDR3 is TGTGCCAGCAGCCATTGGACAGGGGGGTCCTACAATGAGCAGTTCTTC.

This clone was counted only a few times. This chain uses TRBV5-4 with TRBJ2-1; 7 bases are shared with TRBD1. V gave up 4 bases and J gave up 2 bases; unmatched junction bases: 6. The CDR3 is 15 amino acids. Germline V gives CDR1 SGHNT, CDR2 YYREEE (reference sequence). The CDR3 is CASSKTGQTYNEQFF. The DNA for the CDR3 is TGTGCCAGCAGCAAGACAGGGCAAACCTACAATGAGCAGTTCTTC. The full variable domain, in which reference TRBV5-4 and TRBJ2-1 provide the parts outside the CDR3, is ETGVTQSPTHLIKTRGQQVTLRCSSQSGHNTVSWYQQALGQGPQFIFQYYREEENGRGNFPPRFSGLQFPNYSSELNVNALELDDSALYLCASSKTGQTYNEQFFGPGTRLTVL.

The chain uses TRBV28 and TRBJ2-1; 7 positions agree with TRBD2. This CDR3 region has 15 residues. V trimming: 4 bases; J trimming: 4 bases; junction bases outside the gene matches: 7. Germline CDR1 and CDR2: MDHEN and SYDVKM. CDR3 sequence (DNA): TGTGCCAGCAGTTCATTGGGGGGACTATACAATGAGCAGTTCTTC. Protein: CASSSLGGLYNEQFF.

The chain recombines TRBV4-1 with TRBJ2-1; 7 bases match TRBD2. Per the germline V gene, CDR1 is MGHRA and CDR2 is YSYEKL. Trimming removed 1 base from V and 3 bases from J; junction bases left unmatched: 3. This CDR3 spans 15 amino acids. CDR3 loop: CASSQGSGIYNEQFF. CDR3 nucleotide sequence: TGCGCCAGCAGCCAAGGGAGCGGGATCTACAATGAGCAGTTCTTC.

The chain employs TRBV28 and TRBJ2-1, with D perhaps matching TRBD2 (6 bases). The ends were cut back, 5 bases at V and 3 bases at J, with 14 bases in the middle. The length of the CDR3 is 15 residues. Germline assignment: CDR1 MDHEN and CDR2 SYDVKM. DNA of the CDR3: TGTGCCAGCAGTGCAGACCGGGAGAGCTACAATGAGCAGTTCTTC. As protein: CASSADRESYNEQFF.

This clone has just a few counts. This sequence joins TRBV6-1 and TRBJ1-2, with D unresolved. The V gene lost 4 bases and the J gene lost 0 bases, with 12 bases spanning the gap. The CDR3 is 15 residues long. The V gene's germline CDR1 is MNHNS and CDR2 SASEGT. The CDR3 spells CASSGVPEANYGYTF. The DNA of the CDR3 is TGTGCCAGCAGTGGGGTCCCGGAAGCTAACTATGGCTACACCTTC.

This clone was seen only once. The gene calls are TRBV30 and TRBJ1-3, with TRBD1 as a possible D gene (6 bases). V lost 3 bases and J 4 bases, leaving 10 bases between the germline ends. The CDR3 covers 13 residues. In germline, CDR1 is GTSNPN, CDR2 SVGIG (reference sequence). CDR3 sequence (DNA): TGTGCCTGGAGGACCGGGGGCGGAAACACCATATATTTT. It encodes CAWRTGGGNTIYF. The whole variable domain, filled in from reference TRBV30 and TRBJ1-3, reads SQTIHQWPATLVQPVGSPLSLECTVEGTSNPNLYWYRQAAGRGLQLLFYSVGIGQISSEVPQNLSASRPQDRQFILSSKKLLLSDSGFYLCAWRTGGGNTIYFGEGSWLTVV.

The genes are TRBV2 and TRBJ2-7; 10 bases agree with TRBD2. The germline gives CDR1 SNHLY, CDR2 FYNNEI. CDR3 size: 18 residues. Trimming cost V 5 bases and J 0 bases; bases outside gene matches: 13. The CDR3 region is CASSRTGIAGGSSYEQYF. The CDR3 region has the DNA TGTGCCAGCAGTAGAACCGGAATAGCGGGAGGAAGCTCCTACGAGCAGTACTTC.

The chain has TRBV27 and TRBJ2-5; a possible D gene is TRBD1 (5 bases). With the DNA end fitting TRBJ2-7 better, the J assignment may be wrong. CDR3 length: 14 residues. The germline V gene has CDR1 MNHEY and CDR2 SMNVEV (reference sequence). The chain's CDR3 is CASREEDTTYEQYF. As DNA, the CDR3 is TGTGCCAGCCGCGAAGAGGACACGACCTACGAGCAGTACTTC.

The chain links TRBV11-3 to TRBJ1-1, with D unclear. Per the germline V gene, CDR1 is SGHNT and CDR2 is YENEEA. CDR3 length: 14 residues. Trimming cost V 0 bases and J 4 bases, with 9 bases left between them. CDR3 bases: TGTGCCAGCAGCTTAGATTCCAAAGCCACTGAAGCTTTCTTT. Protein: CASSLDSKATEAFF.

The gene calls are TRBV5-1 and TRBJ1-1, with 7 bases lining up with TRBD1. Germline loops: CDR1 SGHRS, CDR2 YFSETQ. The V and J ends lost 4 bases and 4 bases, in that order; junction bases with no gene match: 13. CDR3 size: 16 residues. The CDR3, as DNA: TGCGCCAGCAGCGAGGGGCCAGGGGGAGTAGGCACTGAAGCTTTCTTT. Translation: CASSEGPGGVGTEAFF.

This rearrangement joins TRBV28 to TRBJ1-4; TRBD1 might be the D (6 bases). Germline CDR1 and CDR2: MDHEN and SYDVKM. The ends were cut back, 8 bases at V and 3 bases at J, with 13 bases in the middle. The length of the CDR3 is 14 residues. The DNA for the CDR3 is TGTGCCAGCGACGGGGGGGCAGCTAATGAAAAACTGTTTTTT. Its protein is CASDGGAANEKLFF.

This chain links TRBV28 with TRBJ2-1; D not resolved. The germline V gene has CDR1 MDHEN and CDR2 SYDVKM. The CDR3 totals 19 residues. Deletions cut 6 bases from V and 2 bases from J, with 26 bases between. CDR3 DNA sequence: TGTGCCAGCAGCCCCCCAATTACGGTGTTTCCTTACGCCTACAATGAGCAGTTCTTC. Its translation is CASSPPITVFPYAYNEQFF.

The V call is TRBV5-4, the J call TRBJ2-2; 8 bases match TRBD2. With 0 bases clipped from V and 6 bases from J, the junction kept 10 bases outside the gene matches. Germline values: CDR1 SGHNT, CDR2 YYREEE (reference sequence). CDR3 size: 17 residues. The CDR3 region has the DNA TGTGCCAGCAGCTTGGAAAGCGGGAGAATAGTCGCCGGGGAGCTGTTTTTT. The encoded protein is CASSLESGRIVAGELFF.

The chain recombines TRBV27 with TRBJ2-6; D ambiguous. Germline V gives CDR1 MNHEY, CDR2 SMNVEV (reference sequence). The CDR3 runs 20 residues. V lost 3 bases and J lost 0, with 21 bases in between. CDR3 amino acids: CASSLNWQAAWASGANVLTF. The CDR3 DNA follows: TGTGCCAGCAGTTTGAATTGGCAGGCCGCATGGGCCTCTGGGGCCAACGTCCTGACTTTC.

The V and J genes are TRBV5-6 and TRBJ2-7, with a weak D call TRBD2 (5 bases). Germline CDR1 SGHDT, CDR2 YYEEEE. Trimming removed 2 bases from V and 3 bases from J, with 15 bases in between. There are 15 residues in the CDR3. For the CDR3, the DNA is TGTGCCAGCAGCTTATCGCCTCGGGATCACTACGAGCAGTACTTC. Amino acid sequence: CASSLSPRDHYEQYF.

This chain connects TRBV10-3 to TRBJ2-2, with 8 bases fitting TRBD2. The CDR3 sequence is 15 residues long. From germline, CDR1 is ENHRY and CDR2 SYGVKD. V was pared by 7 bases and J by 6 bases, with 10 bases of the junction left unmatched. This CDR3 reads CAIKSGLVRSGELFF. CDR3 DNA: TGTGCCATCAAATCGGGACTAGTGAGGTCCGGGGAGCTGTTTTTT.

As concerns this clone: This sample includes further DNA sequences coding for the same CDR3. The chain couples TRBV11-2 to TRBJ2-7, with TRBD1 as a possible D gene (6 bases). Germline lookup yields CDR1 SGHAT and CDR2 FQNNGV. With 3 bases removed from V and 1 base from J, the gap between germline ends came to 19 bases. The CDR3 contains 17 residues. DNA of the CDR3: TGTGCCAGCAGCTTCACATGGGACACCACCCGATCCTACGAGCAGTACTTC. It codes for CASSFTWDTTRSYEQYF.

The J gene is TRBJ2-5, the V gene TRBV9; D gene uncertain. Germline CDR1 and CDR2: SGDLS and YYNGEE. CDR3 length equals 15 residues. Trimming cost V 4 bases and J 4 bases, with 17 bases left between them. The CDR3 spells CASSPRLRPSETQYF. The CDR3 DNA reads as TGTGCCAGCAGCCCCAGACTGAGGCCCTCAGAGACCCAGTACTTC.

CDR3 sequence: CAIRGTGANTEAFF. The CDR3 DNA follows: TGTGCCATCAGGGGGACAGGGGCGAACACTGAAGCTTTCTTT. V and J are TRBV10-3 and TRBJ1-1; TRBD1 matches at 10 bases. The CDR3 has 14 residues. V shed 6 bases and J 1 base; nucleotides not matched to a gene: 2. Germline assignment: CDR1 ENHRY and CDR2 SYGVKD.

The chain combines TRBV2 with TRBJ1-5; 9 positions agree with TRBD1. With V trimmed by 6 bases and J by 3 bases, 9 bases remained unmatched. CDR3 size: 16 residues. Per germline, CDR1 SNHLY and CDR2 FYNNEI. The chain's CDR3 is CASRGTGYNLNQPQHF. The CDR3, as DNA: TGTGCCAGCAGGGGGACAGGGTATAACCTCAATCAGCCCCAGCATTTT.

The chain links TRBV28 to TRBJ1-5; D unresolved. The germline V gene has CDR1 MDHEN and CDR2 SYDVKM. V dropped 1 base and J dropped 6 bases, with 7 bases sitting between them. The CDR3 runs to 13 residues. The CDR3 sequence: CASSLLEGQPQHF. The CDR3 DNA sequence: TGTGCCAGCAGTTTATTGGAGGGTCAGCCCCAGCATTTT.

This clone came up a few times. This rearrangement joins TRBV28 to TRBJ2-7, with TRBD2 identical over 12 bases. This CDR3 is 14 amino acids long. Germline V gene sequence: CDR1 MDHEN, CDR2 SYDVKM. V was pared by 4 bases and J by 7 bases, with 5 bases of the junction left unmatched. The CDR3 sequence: CASSYPGLAGEQYF. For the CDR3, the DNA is TGTGCCAGCAGTTACCCGGGACTAGCGGGTGAGCAGTACTTC.

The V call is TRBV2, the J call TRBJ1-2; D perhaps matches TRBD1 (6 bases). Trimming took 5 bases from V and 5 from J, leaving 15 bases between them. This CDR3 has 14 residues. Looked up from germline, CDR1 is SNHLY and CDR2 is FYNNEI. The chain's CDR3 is CASSLQWQGYGYTF. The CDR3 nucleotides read TGTGCCAGCAGTTTACAGTGGCAGGGGTATGGCTACACCTTC.